This passage covers 4 T cell receptor beta chains from one sample sequenced in a study of cytomegalovirus exposure and HLA in healthy donors. The PCR ran on 60 Vbeta and 13 Jbeta primers. Generated by immunoSEQ multiplex PCR, the TCRdb table keeps only in-frame clones and is missing some. The sample lists under 150,000 clones, about four fifths occurring once. Sample: PBMCs. These receptors originate from a man younger than 35 in good health and CMV-seronegative.

The chain recombines TRBV30 with TRBJ1-1; D gene uncertain. Germline V gene data show CDR1 as GTSNPN and CDR2 as SVGIG (reference sequence). The CDR3 contains 11 residues. Trimming shortened V by 2 bases and J by 7 bases, and 8 bases separated the two germline ends. The CDR3 DNA reads as TGTGCCTGGAGTTTCTCAGGTGAAGCTTTCTTT. It encodes CAWSFSGEAFF.

The count of this clone is one. CDR3 protein: CASSVGSAEQFF. Here the CDR3 DNA reads TGTGCCAGCAGCGTAGGGTCCGCGGAGCAGTTCTTC. This rearrangement joins TRBV9 to TRBJ2-1; D gene unclear. The CDR3 is 12 residues long. Trimming stripped 0 bases from V and 10 bases from J, with 8 bases between. Germline loops: CDR1 SGDLS, CDR2 YYNGEE.

The CDR3 loop is CASSPGTEAFF. The CDR3 DNA sequence: TGTGCCAGCAGCCCTGGGACAGAAGCTTTCTTT. The V call is TRBV11-2, the J call TRBJ1-1; D is perhaps TRBD1 (6 bases). Germline V gene data show CDR1 as SGHAT and CDR2 as FQNNGV. The CDR3 sequence is 11 residues long. V dropped 5 bases and J dropped 8 bases, with 9 bases sitting between them.

V usage is TRBV7-6 and J usage is TRBJ2-3, with a possible D match to TRBD1 (5 bases). Trimming took 5 bases from V and 5 from J, leaving 11 bases between them. The CDR3 is made up of 13 amino acids. Germline CDR1 and CDR2: SGHVS and FNYEAQ. As DNA, the CDR3 is TGTGCCAGCAGCGACAGTGGTGGAGATACGCAGTATTTT. It translates to CASSDSGGDTQYF.